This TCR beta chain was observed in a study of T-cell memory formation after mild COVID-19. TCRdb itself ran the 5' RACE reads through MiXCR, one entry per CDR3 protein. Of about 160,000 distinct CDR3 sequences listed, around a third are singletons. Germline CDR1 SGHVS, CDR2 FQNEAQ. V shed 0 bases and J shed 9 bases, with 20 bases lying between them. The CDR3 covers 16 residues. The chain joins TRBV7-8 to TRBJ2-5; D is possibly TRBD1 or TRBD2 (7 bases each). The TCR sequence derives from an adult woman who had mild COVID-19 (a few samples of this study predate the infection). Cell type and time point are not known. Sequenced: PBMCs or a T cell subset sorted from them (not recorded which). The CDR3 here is CASSLAQGDYLLAQYF. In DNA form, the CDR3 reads TGTGCCAGCAGCTTAGCGCAGGGGGACTACCTGTTGGCCCAGTACTTC.